Given below is one T cell receptor (beta chain) in context. Its antigen target is currently unknown. Base qualities are not provided; no much larger clone lies one nucleotide away. The germline V gene (reference sequence) provides CDR1 PRHDT and CDR2 FYEKMQ. Spanning cysteine to phenylalanine, the CDR3 consists of 15 amino acids. Only the CDR3 part of the read is kept: 45 bases, read in frame from the first base. Trimming costs V 5 bases and J 4 bases, and their ends lie 17 bases apart. The trial excluded patients who had a history of autoimmune disease or were on systemic immunosuppression. Peripheral blood for TCR sequencing was collected from all dose cohorts at baseline, on cycle 4 day 1, and on cycle 7 day 1. Samples came from an open-label, multicenter, first-in-human phase I dose-escalation trial of ivuxolimab. Adults with locally advanced or metastatic melanoma, renal cell carcinoma, hepatocellular carcinoma or head and neck squamous cell carcinoma were enrolled in the trial. Before TCR sequencing, CD4+ T cells and CD8+ T cells from peripheral blood were sorted into separate populations.

This sample was taken from a study of OX40 agonist ivuxolimab in advanced cancers. In the study overall: Ivuxolimab was an agonistic, fully human IgG2 monoclonal antibody directed against OX40 (CD134), a costimulatory receptor. Peripheral TCRbeta sequencing aimed to test whether ivuxolimab altered TCR sequence diversity and caused clonal T-cell expansion. Of the roughly 52 dose-escalation patients, hepatocellular carcinoma was present in about 20, melanoma in around 15, renal cell carcinoma in 9 and head and neck cancer in 9. Intravenous ivuxolimab was administered to patients every 2 weeks at six dose levels: 0.01, 0.1, 0.3, 1.5, 3 and 10 mg/kg. Partial responses occurred in three dose-escalation patients: two with cutaneous melanoma and one with hepatocellular carcinoma. Patients were allowed to have had prior anti-PD-1, anti-PD-L1 or anti-CTLA-4 therapy, and approximately 40% of the dose-escalation patients had been treated with checkpoint inhibitors. In the dose-escalation cohort, roughly 82% of patients were male, and the mean age was roughly 60 years with a range of roughly 20 to 80. The monotherapy dose-escalation portion (N of about 49 patients) of the phase I ivuxolimab trial is reported in the paper.

The study at large found these results: In the 0.1-3.0 mg/kg groups, partial responders were among the patients with the lowest normalized peripheral clonal expansion, particularly in CD8+ T cells. Low levels of normalized T-cell clonal expansion were also seen in some nonresponding patients. On average, CD8+ T cells showed more expanded clones than CD4+ T cells after ivuxolimab. At doses of 0.1 to 3.0 mg/kg, clonal expansion of both CD4+ and CD8+ blood T cells was observed from baseline to week 6. The antigen specificity of the peripheral T cells that underwent clonal expansion was not determined.

Genomic DNA was extracted from sorted cells for sequencing of the TCRbeta CDR3 region. The immunoSEQ Assay was used for sequencing of TCRbeta CDR3 regions. TCRdb stores this immuneACCESS table with in-frame sequences only. Part of the clones is absent; in the studies checked, under half of the shortfall reflects unresolved V genes, and no reason is known for the rest. This sample has roughly 70,000 clones in its table, and roughly 80% of those were observed once. The ten largest clones take up around 5% of the sample. This specimen consisted of CD4+ or CD8+ T cells sorted from blood, obtained in a trial of the OX40 agonist ivuxolimab. The chain uses TRBV13 and TRBJ1-2; tentative D gene TRBD1, with 5 bases matching. This TCR derives from an adult with an advanced solid tumor such as melanoma, head and neck, liver or kidney cancer. The CDR3 protein: CASSTAGVLFYGYTF. The DNA sequence follows: TGTGCCAGCAGCACCGCGGGGGTACTGTTCTATGGCTACACCTTC.